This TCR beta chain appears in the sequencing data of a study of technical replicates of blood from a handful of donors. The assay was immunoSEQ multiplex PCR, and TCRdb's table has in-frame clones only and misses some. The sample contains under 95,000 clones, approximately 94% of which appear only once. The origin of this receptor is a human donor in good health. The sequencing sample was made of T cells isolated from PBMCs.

CDR3 residues: CASSPYRGNSYEQYF. The CDR3 region has the DNA TGTGCCAGCAGCCCGTACAGGGGCAACTCCTACGAGCAGTACTTC. The chain recombines TRBV14 with TRBJ2-7, with 7 positions matching TRBD1. Germline V CDR1 and CDR2: SGHDN, FVKESK. V was pared by 4 bases and J by 0 bases, with 6 bases of the junction left unmatched. CDR3 size: 15 residues.